The 3 T cell receptor beta chains below come from one sample, sequenced in a study of blood T cell repertoires in COVID-19. Generated by immunoSEQ multiplex PCR, the TCRdb table keeps only in-frame clones and is missing some. This repertoire shows under 400,000 clones, 88% found once; its top ten account for around 0.92%. Sequenced sample: PBMCs or T cells enriched from blood (not recorded which). All receptors come from a young woman who had been exposed to COVID-19.

J is TRBJ2-4 and V is TRBV5-1, with TRBD1 identical over 10 bases. CDR1 and CDR2 from the germline V gene are SGHRS and YFSETQ. V was pared by 2 bases and J by 2 bases, with 7 bases of the junction left unmatched. This CDR3 comprises 17 residues. CDR3 loop: CASSLDRGLGSKNIQYF. The CDR3 DNA is TGCGCCAGCAGCTTAGACAGGGGGCTTGGGTCCAAAAACATTCAGTACTTC. Together with reference TRBV5-1 and TRBJ2-4, the CDR3 gives the full variable domain: KAGVTQTPRYLIKTRGQQVTLSCSPISGHRSVSWYQQTPGQGLQFLFEYFSETQRNKGNFPGRFSGRQFSNSRSEMNVSTLELGDSALYLCASSLDRGLGSKNIQYFGAGTRLSVL.

This clone appeared a few times. The CDR3 DNA follows: TGTGCCAGCAGCGGAGGACAGGGGGTCTATGGCTACACCTTC. Translation gives CASSGGQGVYGYTF. The chain is built from TRBV9 and TRBJ1-2; 10 bases match TRBD1. The CDR3 has 14 amino acids. The V gene end was trimmed by 3 bases and the J gene end by 4 bases; junction bases not matched to a gene: 3. The V gene's germline CDR1 is SGDLS and CDR2 YYNGEE.

This clone has only one observation. The CDR3, as DNA: TGTGCCAGCTCACCAACAGGGGGCAATCAGCCCCAGCATTTT. Its translation is CASSPTGGNQPQHF. The genes are TRBV18 and TRBJ1-5; 7 nucleotides line up with TRBD1. CDR1 is KGHSH, CDR2 LQKENI, per germline. The CDR3 totals 14 residues. V was clipped by 2 bases and J by 2 bases; unmatched bases: 0.